The subject of this entry is one TCR beta chain. What it recognizes is unknown. This record comes from a study of monozygotic twins with inflammatory bowel disease. UMIs that had a 6-nucleotide sample barcode were put in using template switching. Two rounds of nested PCR, of approximately 16 and 9 cycles, were run on TCRalpha and TCRbeta cDNA. TCRdb reprocessed the 5' RACE reads and reports one entry per CDR3 protein, with no DNA. This table lists a few hundred thousand distinct CDR3 sequences. The CDR3 consists of 16 residues. Notes on the study in general: Healthy co-twins exceeded IBD patients in TCRbeta diversity as measured by inverse Simpson.

This chain joins TRBV12-3 or TRBV12-4 and TRBJ2-2; TCRdb outputs TRBD1, but without DNA this stays unchecked. Material for sequencing was blood. This clonotype originated in a human donor with ulcerative colitis or Crohn's disease, or a healthy co-twin of an affected twin (not recorded which). CDR3 residues: CASSQDDLRGGGELFF.